Below, 17 T cell receptor beta chains from the same sample are listed, as sequenced in a study of breast tumors, draining lymph nodes, adjacent tissues. MiXCR was run by TCRdb on the multiplex PCR reads, yielding one entry per CDR3 protein. The sample records about 120,000 distinct CDR3 sequences, 20% being singletons. Breast cancer patients provided tissue from their axillary draining lymph nodes. The sample consisted of axillary lymph node tissue. The receptors stem from a female donor with breast cancer. Some clones in this sample may be carry-over from other donors' samples.

The chain carries TRBV2 and TRBJ2-3; 13 bases map to TRBD2. The germline V gene encodes CDR1 SNHLY and CDR2 FYNNEI. V was pared by 3 bases and J by 0 bases, with 9 bases of the junction left unmatched. CDR3 length equals 19 residues. This chain's CDR3 is CASSETGLAGAPSTDTQYF. CDR3 DNA: TGTGCCAGCAGTGAGACCGGACTAGCGGGGGCCCCTAGCACAGATACGCAGTATTTT.

This clonotype was seen repeatedly, ten times or more. The chain's CDR3 is CASSQAGTENNQPQHF. For the CDR3, the DNA is TGTGCCAGCAGCCAAGCCGGGACAGAGAACAATCAGCCCCAGCATTTT. The chain couples TRBV4-2 to TRBJ1-5, with TRBD1 identical over 7 bases. The CDR3 runs 16 residues. The germline CDR1 and CDR2 sequences are LGHNA and YNFKEQ. V lost 1 base and J lost 3; bases outside the gene matches: 6.

This clonotype was counted many times. This chain links TRBV9 with TRBJ1-4; D unclear. Germline lookup yields CDR1 SGDLS and CDR2 YYNGEE. Trimming stripped 3 bases from V and 0 bases from J, with 9 bases between. The CDR3 has 15 amino acids. For the CDR3, the DNA is TGTGCCAGCAGCGCCCCCGGGACAACTAATGAAAAACTGTTTTTT. It specifies CASSAPGTTNEKLFF. Full variable domain (remainder filled in from reference TRBV9 and TRBJ1-4): DSGVTQTPKHLITATGQRVTLRCSPRSGDLSVYWYQQSLDQGLQFLIQYYNGEERAKGNILERFSAQQFPDLHSELNLSSLELGDSALYFCASSAPGTTNEKLFFGSGTQLSVL.

This clonotype was observed at least ten times. Written as DNA, the CDR3 is TGCAGTGCCCCAAACATGGACTATAGCAATCAGCCCCAGCATTTT. It encodes CSAPNMDYSNQPQHF. This chain links TRBV20-1 with TRBJ1-5; the D is unclear. The V end was cut by 6 bases, the J end by 0 bases, with 15 bases between. CDR3 length equals 15 residues. From germline, CDR1 is DFQATT and CDR2 SNEGSKA (reference sequence).

The genes are TRBV6-1 and TRBJ1-3, with D possibly being TRBD1 (5 bases). This CDR3 comprises 15 residues. V gave up 2 bases and J gave up 7 bases, with 15 bases separating them. CDR1 and CDR2 from the germline V gene are MNHNS and SASEGT. The chain's CDR3 is CASSELNRFGNTIYF. The CDR3 nucleotides read TGTGCCAGCAGTGAACTGAACAGGTTTGGGAACACCATATATTTT.

With respect to this clonotype: A much bigger clone sits one base away, suggesting this may be a read error. The chain couples TRBV7-8 to TRBJ1-6; no definite D call. The CDR3 runs 15 residues. Germline V gene data show CDR1 as SGHVS and CDR2 as FQNEAQ. The CDR3, as DNA: TGTGCCGGCAGCTGGTCCGGAACTACTAATTCACCCCTCCACTTT. This encodes CAGSWSGTTNSPLHF.

The V and J genes are TRBV20-1 and TRBJ2-7; 10 nucleotides match TRBD2. Germline CDR1 reads DFQATT; CDR2 reads SNEGSKA (reference sequence). The CDR3 has 18 amino acids. The V segment lost 3 bases and the J segment 0 bases; nucleotides outside the gene matches: 14. CDR3 residues: CSASNCGLAGVNSYEQYF. Written as DNA, the CDR3 is TGCAGTGCTAGTAATTGCGGGCTAGCGGGAGTGAACTCCTACGAGCAGTACTTC.

This clonotype was observed many times. The CDR3 DNA is TGTGCCACCAGCGTAGGGTCCAACTCCTACAATGAGCAGTTCTTC. Protein sequence: CATSVGSNSYNEQFF. The chain uses TRBV15 and TRBJ2-1; no definite D call. Germline CDR1 and CDR2: LNHNV and YYDKDF (reference sequence). There are 15 residues in the CDR3. V was pared by 5 bases and J by 0 bases, with 11 bases between.

This clonotype came up many times. Written as DNA, the CDR3 is TGTGCCAGCAGCCCGAGACAGGGAGCAACTAATGAAAAACTGTTTTTT. It encodes CASSPRQGATNEKLFF. The chain recombines TRBV5-6 with TRBJ1-4; 7 bases fit TRBD1. Germline V lookup: CDR1 SGHDT, CDR2 YYEEEE. V shed 4 bases and J 0 bases; nucleotides not matched to a gene: 6. CDR3 length equals 16 residues.

This clonotype occurred many times. The chain links TRBV6-4 to TRBJ2-1; tentatively, D is TRBD2 (6 bases). CDR3 length: 14 amino acids. The germline gives CDR1 MRHNA, CDR2 SNTAGT. V was clipped by 4 bases and J by 4 bases, with 11 bases between them. The CDR3 loop is CASSATSGYNEQFF. The CDR3 bases are TGTGCCAGCAGTGCCACGAGCGGGTACAATGAGCAGTTCTTC.

The chain employs TRBV7-9 and TRBJ2-5, with TRBD1 matching over 7 bases. The germline V gene has CDR1 SEHNR and CDR2 FQNEAQ (reference sequence). CDR3 length: 13 residues. V shed 5 bases, J shed 5 bases, and the junction held 5 bases outside the gene matches. The CDR3 spells CASSIRQGETQYF. The CDR3 nucleotides are TGTGCCAGCAGCATCCGACAGGGTGAGACCCAGTACTTC.

The sample holds many counts of this clonotype. V gene TRBV4-1 combines with J gene TRBJ1-2; no clear D gene. Germline-derived CDR1 and CDR2 are MGHRA and YSYEKL. The CDR3 is made up of 16 amino acids. V was shortened by 3 bases and J by 4 bases, with 18 bases between the two germline ends. The CDR3 here is CASSHTPDERVYGYTF. CDR3 in DNA: TGCGCCAGCAGCCATACCCCAGACGAGAGAGTCTATGGCTACACCTTC.

This clonotype was seen repeatedly, ten times or more. The rearrangement uses TRBV2 and TRBJ2-3; 7 positions match TRBD1. The germline V gene encodes CDR1 SNHLY and CDR2 FYNNEI. CDR3 size: 13 residues. J gave up 9 bases and V 3 bases, and 6 bases lay outside the gene matches. CDR3 DNA sequence: TGTGCCAGCAGTGAGCAGGGACAGTGGACGCAGTATTTT. Protein product: CASSEQGQWTQYF.

This clonotype was found once. This rearrangement joins TRBV18 to TRBJ2-3; 8 nucleotides agree with TRBD1. Per the germline V gene, CDR1 is KGHSH and CDR2 is LQKENI. Losses at the gene ends were 3 bases for V and 4 bases for J; bases not matched to a gene: 6. This CDR3 has 15 residues. The CDR3: CASSPRTGSADTQYF. The CDR3 coding sequence is TGTGCCAGCTCACCTCGGACAGGGAGCGCAGATACGCAGTATTTT.

Of note for this clonotype: The CDR3 end shows no conserved phenylalanine or tryptophan, and so a read error is likely. J is TRBJ1-6 and V is TRBV20-1; 7 nucleotides match TRBD1. The CDR3 spans 16 residues. Trimming removed 5 bases from V and 9 bases from J; junction bases left unmatched: 16. Germline V gives CDR1 DFQATT, CDR2 SNEGSKA (reference sequence). The CDR3, as DNA: TGCAGTGCTGGACGAGGGGGACAGTCCACGGGTTCACCCCTCCACTCT. It specifies CSAGRGGQSTGSPLHS.

This clonotype was seen more than once but under ten times. This sequence joins TRBV4-1 and TRBJ2-4; D is unclear. The V gene's germline CDR1 is MGHRA and CDR2 YSYEKL. The V end lost 5 bases, the J end lost 0 bases, and 11 bases lay between the germline ends. The CDR3 extends over 15 amino acids. DNA of the CDR3: TGCGCCAGCAGCGGCGGCCTACTAGCCAAAAACATTCAGTACTTC. Its protein is CASSGGLLAKNIQYF.

This clonotype was seen repeatedly, ten times or more. The chain employs TRBV2 and TRBJ2-5; D uncertain. With 4 bases removed from V and 1 base from J, the gap between germline ends came to 7 bases. The CDR3 consists of 13 residues. Germline values: CDR1 SNHLY, CDR2 FYNNEI. CDR3: CASSGTVQETQYF. CDR3 DNA: TGTGCCAGCAGTGGGACGGTCCAAGAGACCCAGTACTTC.